The 2 T cell receptor beta chains reported below all come from one sample, sequenced in a study of T cells after yellow fever vaccination. TCRdb fed the 5' RACE reads into MiXCR, producing one record per CDR3 protein. Here the sample spans a few hundred thousand distinct CDR3 sequences, about 6.6% being singletons. The material was PBMCs, obtained around 45 days after the first yellow fever vaccination. The source of these receptors is a young man who received the YFV17D yellow fever vaccine.

The V and J genes are TRBV7-6 and TRBJ2-2; D is unclear. Germline V gene sequence: CDR1 SGHVS, CDR2 FNYEAQ. This CDR3 region has 14 residues. V gave up 5 bases and J gave up 1 base, with 8 bases separating them. CDR3 DNA: TGTGCCAGCAGCCCCTACAGGAACACCGGGGAGCTGTTTTTT. Amino acid sequence: CASSPYRNTGELFF.

This clonotype came up many times. The gene calls are TRBV25-1 and TRBJ2-2; 7 nucleotides agree with TRBD1. The V and J ends lost 10 bases and 2 bases, in that order; junction bases with no gene match: 13. From germline, CDR1 is MGHDK and CDR2 SYGVNS. This CDR3 spans 16 amino acids. Here the CDR3 DNA reads TGTGCCACCCTTCGGGAAGGGACAGCTAACACCGGGGAGCTGTTTTTT. The encoded protein is CATLREGTANTGELFF. Based on the CDR3 plus reference TRBV25-1 and TRBJ2-2, the full variable domain is EADIYQTPRYLVIGTGKKITLECSQTMGHDKMYWYQQDPGMELHLIHYSYGVNSTEKGDLSSESTVSRIRTEHFPLTLESARPSHTSQYLCATLREGTANTGELFFGEGSRLTVL.